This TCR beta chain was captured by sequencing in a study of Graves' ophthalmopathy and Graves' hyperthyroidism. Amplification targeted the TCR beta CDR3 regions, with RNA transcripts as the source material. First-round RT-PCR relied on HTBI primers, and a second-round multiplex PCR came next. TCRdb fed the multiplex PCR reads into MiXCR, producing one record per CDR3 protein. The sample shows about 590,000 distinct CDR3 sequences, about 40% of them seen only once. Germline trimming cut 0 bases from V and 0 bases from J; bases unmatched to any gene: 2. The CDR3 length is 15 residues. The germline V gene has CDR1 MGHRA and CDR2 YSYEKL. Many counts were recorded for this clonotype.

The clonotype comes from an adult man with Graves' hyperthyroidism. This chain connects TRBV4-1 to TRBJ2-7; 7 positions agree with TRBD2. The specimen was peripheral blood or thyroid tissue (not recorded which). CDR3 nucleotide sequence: TGCGCCAGCAGCCAAGAGCGCGGGAGCTCCTACGAGCAGTACTTC. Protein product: CASSQERGSSYEQYF.